These 19 T cell receptor beta chains were all obtained from the same sample, sequenced in a study of T cell responses to AZD1222 COVID-19 vaccine. Here immunoSEQ multiplex PCR was the method, and the copy in TCRdb shows in-frame clones only, minus some. Among around 160,000 clones listed, roughly 90% were seen once. The sample here was peripheral blood, taken on day 0 of AZD1222 vaccination. The source of these receptors is an adult in good health.

This clone was counted between two and nine times. As DNA, the CDR3 is TGTGCCAGCAGTTTATTCTTCGGACAGGCGAATTCACCCCTCCACTTT. Its translation: CASSLFFGQANSPLHF. J is TRBJ1-6 and V is TRBV28, with 7 bases fitting TRBD1. The V gene's germline CDR1 is MDHEN and CDR2 SYDVKM. The CDR3 contains 16 residues. After removal of 1 base from V and 7 bases from J, the junction contained 7 bases not matched to a gene.

A single count supports this clone. V and J are TRBV2 and TRBJ1-1, with 8 positions matching TRBD1. The V gene's germline CDR1 is SNHLY and CDR2 FYNNEI. The CDR3 covers 16 residues. Losses at the gene ends were 6 bases for V and 0 bases for J; bases not matched to a gene: 9. CDR3 region: CASRMNRQGLNTEAFF. For the CDR3, the DNA is TGTGCCAGCAGGATGAATAGACAGGGGCTGAACACTGAAGCTTTCTTT.

V usage is TRBV7-3 and J usage is TRBJ1-1; perhaps TRBD1 as D (5 bases). CDR1 and CDR2 (germline): SGHTA, FQGTGA. This CDR3 is built from 13 residues. Trimming removed 5 bases from V and 4 bases from J, with 11 bases in between. The CDR3 is CASSQRRGTEAFF. In DNA, the CDR3 is TGTGCCAGCAGCCAGCGGAGGGGCACTGAAGCTTTCTTT.

The rearrangement links TRBV5-4 to TRBJ2-7, with no clear D. Deletions cut 4 bases from V and 6 bases from J, with 17 bases between. CDR1 SGHNT and CDR2 YYREEE come from the germline V gene (reference sequence). This CDR3 has 14 residues. The CDR3 sequence is CASSPPGQHPEQYF. The CDR3 DNA reads TGTGCCAGCAGCCCCCCCGGGCAGCACCCCGAGCAGTACTTC.

This chain links TRBV3-1 (or the pseudogene TRBV3-2) with TRBJ1-1, with 9 bases lining up with TRBD1. Trimming cost V 3 bases and J 6 bases; bases outside gene matches: 5. Germline CDR1 and CDR2: LGHDT and YNNKEL (reference sequence). The CDR3 has 14 amino acids. CDR3 nucleotide sequence: TGTGCCAGCAGCCAGACAGGGGGGAAGGCTGAAGCTTTCTTT. It specifies CASSQTGGKAEAFF.

V gene TRBV3-1 (or the pseudogene TRBV3-2) combines with J gene TRBJ1-2; the match to TRBD1 covers 8 bases. Germline V gene lookup returns CDR1 LGHDT and CDR2 YNNKEL (reference sequence). The CDR3 extends over 15 amino acids. With V trimmed by 3 bases and J by 1 base, 4 bases remained unmatched. CDR3 residues: CASSQNRGVNYGYTF. For the CDR3, the DNA is TGTGCCAGCAGCCAGAACAGGGGGGTTAACTATGGCTACACCTTC.

This clone has only a few counts. The V gene is TRBV6-2 or TRBV6-3, the J gene TRBJ2-1; 12 nucleotides match TRBD2. The CDR3 loop spans 16 amino acids. Per germline, CDR1 MNHEY and CDR2 SVGEGT. V was clipped by 0 bases and J by 9 bases; unmatched bases: 6. The CDR3 sequence: CASSYSKLAGGGEQFF. In DNA form, the CDR3 reads TGTGCCAGCAGTTACTCGAAACTAGCGGGGGGAGGTGAGCAGTTCTTC.

This clone was observed a single time. The chain has TRBV7-3 and TRBJ1-5; D gene uncertain. CDR3 length: 16 residues. CDR1 is SGHTA and CDR2 is FQGTGA in the germline V gene. The ends were cut back, 11 bases at V and 5 bases at J, with 25 bases in the middle. DNA for the CDR3: TGTGCCCCCCGCTTCTCTTCGGAGGGTAGACATCAGCCCCAGCATTTT. It codes for CAPRFSSEGRHQPQHF.

This clone appeared a single time. The chain recombines TRBV6-6 with TRBJ1-3; 7 bases fit TRBD1. V shed 6 bases and J 0 bases; nucleotides not matched to a gene: 8. This CDR3 has 16 amino acids. Germline V gene lookup returns CDR1 MNHNY and CDR2 SVGAGI (reference sequence). CDR3 in DNA: TGTGCCAGCAGCAGACAGGGAGGAAGCTCTGGAAACACCATATATTTT. It translates to CASSRQGGSSGNTIYF.

CDR3 DNA sequence: TGCGCCAGCAGCTTGGCCATTGTGGGGGAGGGAGAGACCCAGTACTTC. Translation gives CASSLAIVGEGETQYF. The chain recombines TRBV5-1 with TRBJ2-5; TRBD2 agrees at 7 bases. Germline CDR1 reads SGHRS; CDR2 reads YFSETQ. The CDR3 has 16 amino acids. The ends lost 0 bases at V and 4 bases at J; junction bases unmatched: 9. The whole variable domain, remainder taken from reference TRBV5-1 and TRBJ2-5, is KAGVTQTPRYLIKTRGQQVTLSCSPISGHRSVSWYQQTPGQGLQFLFEYFSETQRNKGNFPGRFSGRQFSNSRSEMNVSTLELGDSALYLCASSLAIVGEGETQYFGPGTRLLVL.

The chain uses TRBV9 and TRBJ2-1; 9 nucleotides line up with TRBD2. This CDR3 contains 15 residues. Trimming at V came to 3 bases and at J to 8 bases, leaving 9 bases not matched to a gene. Germline-derived CDR1 and CDR2 are SGDLS and YYNGEE. For the CDR3, the DNA is TGTGCCAGCAGCGCGGGGACTAGCAGGGCTCATGAGCAGTTCTTC. Translated: CASSAGTSRAHEQFF.

This chain uses TRBV19 with TRBJ1-4, with 10 bases aligning to TRBD1. Trimming at V came to 4 bases and at J to 0 bases, leaving 5 bases not matched to a gene. This CDR3 region has 17 residues. Germline-derived CDR1 and CDR2 are LNHDA and SQIVND (reference sequence). CDR3 nucleotide sequence: TGTGCCAGTAGTACGGAGGGGACAGGGGCAACTAATGAAAAACTGTTTTTT. Translated: CASSTEGTGATNEKLFF.

The chain carries TRBV19 and TRBJ2-1; perhaps TRBD2 as D (5 bases). The germline gives CDR1 LNHDA, CDR2 SQIVND (reference sequence). Trimming took 7 bases from V and 10 from J, leaving 20 bases between them. The CDR3 length is 14 residues. The CDR3 spells CASTHPETRTEQFF. CDR3 coding DNA: TGTGCCAGTACCCATCCGGAAACTAGGACCGAGCAGTTCTTC.

The chain joins TRBV9 to TRBJ1-3; D not resolved. This CDR3 has 18 residues. The ends were cut back, 0 bases at V and 0 bases at J, with 16 bases in the middle. The germline V gene has CDR1 SGDLS and CDR2 YYNGEE. CDR3 in amino acids: CASSVAAISGSSGNTIYF. DNA for the CDR3: TGTGCCAGCAGCGTAGCGGCAATTAGCGGAAGCTCTGGAAACACCATATATTTT.

The V call is TRBV27, the J call TRBJ2-2; unclear D gene. This CDR3 is built from 12 residues. The V gene's germline CDR1 is MNHEY and CDR2 SMNVEV (reference sequence). Trimming shortened V by 10 bases and J by 1 base, and 7 bases separated the two germline ends. CDR3 nucleotides: TGTGCCACTAAAAAGAACACCGGGGAGCTGTTTTTT. Its translation: CATKKNTGELFF.

This chain joins TRBV29-1 and TRBJ1-3; 8 bases map to TRBD1. The V segment lost 3 bases and the J segment 2 bases; nucleotides outside the gene matches: 6. CDR1 and CDR2 (germline): SQVTM, ANQGSEA. The CDR3 has 15 amino acids. CDR3 bases: TGCAGCGTTGAGATCAGGGGGCCCCCTGGAAACACCATATATTTT. Its translation is CSVEIRGPPGNTIYF.

The chain is built from TRBV24-1 and TRBJ1-5; 8 nucleotides align to TRBD1. CDR1 is KGHDR, CDR2 SFDVKD, per germline. The CDR3 totals 19 residues. V shed 9 bases, J shed 0 bases, and the junction held 18 bases outside the gene matches. CDR3 protein: CATQFSVDRETNSNQPQHF. The CDR3 coding sequence is TGTGCCACCCAGTTTAGTGTGGACAGGGAAACGAATAGCAATCAGCCCCAGCATTTT.

This rearrangement joins TRBV6-2 or TRBV6-3 to TRBJ2-1, with 11 nucleotides matching TRBD1. V lost 2 bases and J lost 7; bases outside the gene matches: 7. Germline assignment: CDR1 MNHEY and CDR2 SVGEGT. The CDR3 runs 16 residues. CDR3: CASSYVAGQGANEQFF. As DNA, the CDR3 is TGTGCCAGCAGTTACGTAGCTGGACAGGGGGCTAATGAGCAGTTCTTC.

The CDR3 spells CAWITEATEAFF. The CDR3 coding sequence is TGTGCCTGGATCACCGAAGCAACTGAAGCTTTCTTT. The J gene is TRBJ1-1, the V gene TRBV30; D gene unclear. Trimming pared 4 bases from V and 5 bases from J, leaving 11 bases between. This CDR3 is built from 12 residues. Germline-derived CDR1 and CDR2 are GTSNPN and SVGIG (reference sequence). The complete variable domain, with remaining parts taken from reference TRBV30 and TRBJ1-1, reads SQTIHQWPATLVQPVGSPLSLECTVEGTSNPNLYWYRQAAGRGLQLLFYSVGIGQISSEVPQNLSASRPQDRQFILSSKKLLLSDSGFYLCAWITEATEAFFGQGTRLTVV.